This record covers a single T cell receptor beta chain. Original processing notes: By means of reference gene primer amplification, nucleated cell counts were estimated. TCRdb's copy holds only in-frame clones and misses some; the assay was immunoSEQ multiplex PCR. That table supplies the V and J calls and clone size; D and trimming were determined from the DNA. The sample shows approximately 210,000 clones, around 91% of them seen only once. V was trimmed by 1 base and J by 9 bases, leaving 7 bases between them. Germline V lookup: CDR1 LGHNA, CDR2 YNFKEQ. This CDR3 is built from 12 residues. The sample originates from a study of blood T cell repertoires in COVID-19. Whole-study context: Samples came from the United States, Italy and Spain, spanning acute and convalescent COVID-19. PBMCs, B-cell-depleted T cells, or T cells provided the cDNA or gDNA that made up the material.

The receptor comes from a woman aged 40-49 years with acute or convalescent COVID-19. The chain uses TRBV4-2 and TRBJ1-5, with D perhaps matching TRBD1 (5 bases). The sequencing input was peripheral blood. CDR3 in DNA: TGTGCCAGCAGCCAAGTCGGGGGGCCCCAGCATTTT. It codes for CASSQVGGPQHF.